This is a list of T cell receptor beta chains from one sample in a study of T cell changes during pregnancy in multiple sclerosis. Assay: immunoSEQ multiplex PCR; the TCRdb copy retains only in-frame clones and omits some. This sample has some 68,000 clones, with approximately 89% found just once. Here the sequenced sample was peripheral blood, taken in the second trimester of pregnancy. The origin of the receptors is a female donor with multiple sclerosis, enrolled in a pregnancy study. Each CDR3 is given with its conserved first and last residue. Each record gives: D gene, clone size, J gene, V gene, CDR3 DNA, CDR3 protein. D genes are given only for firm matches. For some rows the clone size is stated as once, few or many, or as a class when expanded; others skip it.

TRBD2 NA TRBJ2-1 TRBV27 TGTGCCAGCGGCGGGCTAGCGGGGTACAATGAGCAGTTCTTC CASGGLAGYNEQFF
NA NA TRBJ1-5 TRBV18 TGTGCCAGCTCACCAGATTTGAACAGGGTCTTAAATCAGCCCCAGCATTTT CASSPDLNRVLNQPQHF
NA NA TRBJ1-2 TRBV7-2 TGTGCCAGCAGCTTAGATTCCAGCTATGGCTACACCTTC CASSLDSSYGYTF
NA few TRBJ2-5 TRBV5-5 TGTGCCAGCAGCTTATTCCAGGGGCTCGGAGGGACCCAGTACTTC CASSLFQGLGGTQYF
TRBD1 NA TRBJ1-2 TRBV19 TGTGCCAGTAGCCAGGACAGGGGGCATGGCTACACCTTC CASSQDRGHGYTF
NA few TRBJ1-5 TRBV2 TGTGCCAGCAGTGATGGGGGCGCGGACGGCAATCAGCCCCAGCATTTT CASSDGGADGNQPQHF
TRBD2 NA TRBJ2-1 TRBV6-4 TGTGCCAGCAGAATACTAGCGGGAGGGAACAATGAGCAGTTCTTC CASRILAGGNNEQFF
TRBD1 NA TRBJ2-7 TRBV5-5 TGTGCCAGCAGACAGGGGCCTTTAGGGGGCAGCTACGAGCAGTACTTC CASRQGPLGGSYEQYF
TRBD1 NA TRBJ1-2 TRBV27 TGTGCCAGCAGACTAAAGAGGGACAGTAACTATGGCTACACCTTC CASRLKRDSNYGYTF
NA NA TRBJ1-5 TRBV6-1 TGTGCCAGCGAGGAGCGGATCAATCAGCCCCAGCATTTT CASEERINQPQHF
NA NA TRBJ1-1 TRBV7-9 TGTGCCAGCAGCTTCACTTCCTCCCGTAGGGGCGTAAATGAAGCTTTCTTT CASSFTSSRRGVNEAFF
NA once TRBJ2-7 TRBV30 TGTGCCTGGAGTGTATGGACTGAATCCTACGAGCAGTACTTC CAWSVWTESYEQYF
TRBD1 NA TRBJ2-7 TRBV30 TGTGCCTGGAGTGCTACAGGGGACGAGCAGTACTTC CAWSATGDEQYF
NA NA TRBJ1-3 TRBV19 TGTGCCAGTACCAGAGGGGGATTGAGTGGAAACACCATATATTTT CASTRGGLSGNTIYF
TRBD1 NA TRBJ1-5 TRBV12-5 TGTGCTAGTGGTTTGAAGACAGGGAGTAATCAGCCCCAGCATTTT CASGLKTGSNQPQHF
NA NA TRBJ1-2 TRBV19 TGTGCCAGTAGTATCCGGGTGGACTATGGCTACACCTTC CASSIRVDYGYTF
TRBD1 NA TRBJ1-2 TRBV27 TGTGCCAGCAGTTATTTCCCGGTAGAAGGGACAGGGGATAACTATGGCTACACCTTC CASSYFPVEGTGDNYGYTF
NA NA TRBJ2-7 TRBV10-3 TGTGCCATCGGGGAGGCCTACGAGCAGTACTTC CAIGEAYEQYF
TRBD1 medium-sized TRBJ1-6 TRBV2 TGTGCCAGCAAGCCAGGGGGCTCAGGACGAAATTCACCCCTCCACTTT CASKPGGSGRNSPLHF
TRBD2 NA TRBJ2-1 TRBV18 TGTGCCAGCTCACCACGAAGCGGGGGCCACAATGAGCAGTTCTTC CASSPRSGGHNEQFF
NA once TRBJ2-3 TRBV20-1 TGCAGTGCTAGCCCCACTTTGACGCAGTATTTT CSASPTLTQYF
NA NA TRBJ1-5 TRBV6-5 TGTGCCAGCAGTTTTGGCAGACTCAATCAGCCCCAGCATTTT CASSFGRLNQPQHF
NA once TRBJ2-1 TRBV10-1 TGCGCCAGCAGTGACAGGGGAGTAGGTGAGCAGTTCTTC CASSDRGVGEQFF
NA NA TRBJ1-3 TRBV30 TGTGCCTCGAGCGGCGGGAACACCATATATTTT CASSGGNTIYF
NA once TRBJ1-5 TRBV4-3 TGCGCCAGCAGCCAAGTTAGGGGTCAGCCCCAGCATTTT CASSQVRGQPQHF
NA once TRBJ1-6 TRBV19 TGTGCCAGCCAAGACAGGTTCCATTCACCCCTCCACTTT CASQDRFHSPLHF